The 11 T cell receptor beta chains presented below share a single source sample, sequenced in a study of blood T cell repertoires in COVID-19. Clones were sequenced by immunoSEQ multiplex PCR, and TCRdb holds only the in-frame ones, with some missing. The sample carries 40,000 or so clones, about 85% recorded once. Sequenced sample: peripheral blood. All receptors come from a man aged 55-75 years with COVID-19, enrolled during active disease.

This clone was seen just once. V gene TRBV6-4 combines with J gene TRBJ1-3; D remains unclear. With 4 bases removed from V and 0 bases from J, the gap between germline ends came to 7 bases. The CDR3 length is 14 residues. CDR1 is MRHNA, CDR2 SNTAGT, per germline. In nucleotides, the CDR3 is TGTGCCAGCAGTGCGAAACACTCTGGAAACACCATATATTTT. Its translation: CASSAKHSGNTIYF.

This chain connects TRBV7-2 to TRBJ2-3; the D gene is possibly TRBD2 (6 bases). Germline lookup yields CDR1 SGHTA and CDR2 FQGNSA. Trimming pared 5 bases from V and 0 bases from J, leaving 12 bases between. The CDR3 is 15 residues long. CDR3 region: CASSQGLPSTDTQYF. In nucleotides, the CDR3 is TGTGCCAGCAGCCAGGGACTGCCTAGCACAGATACGCAGTATTTT.

The chain recombines TRBV28 with TRBJ1-4; a possible D gene is TRBD1 (6 bases). The germline CDR1 and CDR2 sequences are MDHEN and SYDVKM. V was trimmed by 7 bases and J by 8 bases, leaving 14 bases between them. The CDR3 runs to 13 residues. The CDR3 DNA is TGTGCCAGCAAAAGGGGGGGTGAAGAAAAACTGTTTTTT. Translated, it gives CASKRGGEEKLFF. Looking up the rest from reference TRBV28 and TRBJ1-4 gives the full variable domain: DVKVTQSSRYLVKRTGEKVFLECVQDMDHENMFWYRQDPGLGLRLIYFSYDVKMKEKGDIPEGYSVSREKKERFSLILESASTNQTSMYLCASKRGGEEKLFFGSGTQLSVL.

This clone occurred a few times. The chain employs TRBV9 and TRBJ2-7; unclear D gene. Deletions cut 0 bases from V and 3 bases from J, with 13 bases between. Germline V gene sequence: CDR1 SGDLS, CDR2 YYNGEE. The CDR3 runs 15 residues. The CDR3, as DNA: TGTGCCAGCAGCGTAGCTCCTCAAGCGTACTACGAGCAGTACTTC. Amino acid sequence: CASSVAPQAYYEQYF.

This chain uses TRBV5-1 with TRBJ1-1, with 11 bases identical to TRBD1. The germline CDR1 and CDR2 sequences are SGHRS and YFSETQ. The V and J ends lost 2 bases and 4 bases, in that order; junction bases with no gene match: 1. This CDR3 comprises 14 residues. CDR3 sequence reads: CASSFGTGGTEAFF. CDR3 coding DNA: TGCGCCAGCAGCTTTGGGACAGGGGGCACTGAAGCTTTCTTT.

J is TRBJ2-7 and V is TRBV23-1; 7 bases line up with TRBD1. TRBV23-1 is classed as an ORF, of uncertain function. The CDR3 totals 18 residues. Germline trimming cut 6 bases from V and 2 bases from J; bases unmatched to any gene: 19. CDR3: CASRLDALTGPPTYEQYF. The DNA of the CDR3 is TGCGCCAGCAGACTGGACGCTCTGACAGGGCCTCCCACCTACGAGCAGTACTTC.

In its sample, this clone was seen a few times. This chain connects TRBV5-6 to TRBJ2-7; D gene ambiguous. The germline gives CDR1 SGHDT, CDR2 YYEEEE. The germline V and J ends were trimmed by 3 bases and 6 bases, with 10 bases remaining between them. CDR3 length: 12 amino acids. CDR3 DNA sequence: TGTGCCAGCAGCTCTTACGGGTTCGAGCAGTACTTC. This codes for CASSSYGFEQYF. Full variable domain (rest looked up from reference TRBV5-6 and TRBJ2-7): DAGVTQSPTHLIKTRGQQVTLRCSPKSGHDTVSWYQQALGQGPQFIFQYYEEEERQRGNFPDRFSGHQFPNYSSELNVNALLLGDSALYLCASSSYGFEQYFGPGTRLTVT.

This clone has just one count. The DNA of the CDR3 is TGCGCCAGCAGCTTGGTTGGTGACAGGGTCACTGAAGCTTTCTTT. Its translation: CASSLVGDRVTEAFF. V and J are TRBV5-1 and TRBJ1-1, with 7 bases fitting TRBD1. V lost 0 bases and J lost 4; bases outside the gene matches: 6. CDR1 is SGHRS, CDR2 YFSETQ, per germline. The CDR3 is 15 amino acids. The full variable domain, rest sourced from reference TRBV5-1 and TRBJ1-1, is KAGVTQTPRYLIKTRGQQVTLSCSPISGHRSVSWYQQTPGQGLQFLFEYFSETQRNKGNFPGRFSGRQFSNSRSEMNVSTLELGDSALYLCASSLVGDRVTEAFFGQGTRLTVV.

This chain links TRBV29-1 with TRBJ2-5; tentatively, D is TRBD1 (7 bases). This CDR3 is 13 amino acids long. V was clipped by 1 base and J by 4 bases, with 10 bases between them. Germline V gene lookup returns CDR1 SQVTM and CDR2 ANQGSEA. The CDR3 sequence is CSVEAGGRETQYF. The CDR3 DNA sequence: TGCAGCGTTGAAGCAGGGGGGAGAGAGACCCAGTACTTC.

Details on this clone: Mismatch with germline at one junction end may stem from a read error. This chain links TRBV7-7 with TRBJ2-3; TRBD2 agrees at 11 bases. There are 16 residues in the CDR3. Per the germline V gene, CDR1 is SSHAT and CDR2 is FNYEAQ (reference sequence). CDR3 loop: CASSPTLAGGGDTQYF. The CDR3 coding sequence is TGTGCTAGCAGCCCCACCCTAGCGGGAGGTGGAGATACGCAGTATTTT.

The CDR3 spells CASSSFMRTREQYF. In DNA form, the CDR3 reads TGTGCCAGCAGCTCGTTTATGCGGACTAGGGAGCAGTACTTC. This rearrangement joins TRBV5-6 to TRBJ2-7, with TRBD2 matching 7 bases. The germline CDR1 and CDR2 sequences are SGHDT and YYEEEE. V shed 3 bases and J 7 bases; nucleotides not matched to a gene: 10. CDR3 size: 14 residues.